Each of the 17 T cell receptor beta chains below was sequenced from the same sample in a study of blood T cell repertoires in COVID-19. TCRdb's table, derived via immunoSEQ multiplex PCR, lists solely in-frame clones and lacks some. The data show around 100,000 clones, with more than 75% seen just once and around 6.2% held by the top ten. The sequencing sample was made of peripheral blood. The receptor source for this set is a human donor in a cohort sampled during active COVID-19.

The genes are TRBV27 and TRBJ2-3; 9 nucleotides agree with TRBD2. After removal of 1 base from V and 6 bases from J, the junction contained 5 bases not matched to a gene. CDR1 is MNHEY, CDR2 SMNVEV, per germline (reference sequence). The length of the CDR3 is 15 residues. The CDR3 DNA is TGTGCCAGCAGTTTATATAGCGGGAGAGATGATACGCAGTATTTT. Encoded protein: CASSLYSGRDDTQYF.

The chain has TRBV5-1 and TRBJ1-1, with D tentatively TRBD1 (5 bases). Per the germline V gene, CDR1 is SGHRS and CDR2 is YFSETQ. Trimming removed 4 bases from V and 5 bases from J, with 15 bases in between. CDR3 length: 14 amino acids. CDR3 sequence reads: CASSAAGSRTEAFF. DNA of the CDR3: TGCGCCAGCAGCGCCGCAGGGTCTCGAACTGAAGCTTTCTTT.

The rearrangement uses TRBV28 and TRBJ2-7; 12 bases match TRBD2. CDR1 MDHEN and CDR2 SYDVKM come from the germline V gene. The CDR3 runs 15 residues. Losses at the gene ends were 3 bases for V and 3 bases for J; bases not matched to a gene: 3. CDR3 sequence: CASSFGLAGLYEQYF. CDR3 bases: TGTGCCAGCAGTTTCGGACTAGCGGGGCTCTACGAGCAGTACTTC.

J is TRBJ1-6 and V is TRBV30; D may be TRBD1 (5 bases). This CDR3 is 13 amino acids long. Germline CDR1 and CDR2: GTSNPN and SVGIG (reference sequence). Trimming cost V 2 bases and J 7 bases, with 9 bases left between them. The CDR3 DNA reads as TGTGCCTGGAGTTTCAGGGAAAATTCACCCCTCCACTTT. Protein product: CAWSFRENSPLHF.

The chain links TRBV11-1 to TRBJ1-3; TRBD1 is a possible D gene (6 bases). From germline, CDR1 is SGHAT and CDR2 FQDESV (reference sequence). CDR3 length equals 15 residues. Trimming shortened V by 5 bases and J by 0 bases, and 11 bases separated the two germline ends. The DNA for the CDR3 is TGTGCCAGCAGCGACGGACAGTACTCTGGAAACACCATATATTTT. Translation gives CASSDGQYSGNTIYF.

The CDR3 DNA sequence: TGTGCCAGCAGCCTGGGACAGCGGGCAGATACGCAGTATTTT. It specifies CASSLGQRADTQYF. The chain carries TRBV5-5 and TRBJ2-3; the D gene is possibly TRBD1 (7 bases). Deletions cut 4 bases from V and 4 bases from J, with 13 bases between. This CDR3 is built from 14 residues. Germline V lookup: CDR1 SGHKS, CDR2 YYEKEE (reference sequence).

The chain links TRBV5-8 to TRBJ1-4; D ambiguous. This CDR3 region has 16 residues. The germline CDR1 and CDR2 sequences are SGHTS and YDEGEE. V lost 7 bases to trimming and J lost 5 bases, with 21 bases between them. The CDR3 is CASGSFREGKNEKLFF. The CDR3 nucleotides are TGTGCCAGCGGGAGCTTCCGGGAAGGAAAGAATGAAAAACTGTTTTTT.

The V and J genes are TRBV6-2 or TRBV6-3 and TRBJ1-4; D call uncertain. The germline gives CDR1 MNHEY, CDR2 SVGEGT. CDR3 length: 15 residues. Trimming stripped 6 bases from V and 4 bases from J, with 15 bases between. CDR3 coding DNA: TGTGCCAGCAGCCCTGTTGAGCTAATTAATGAAAAACTGTTTTTT. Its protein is CASSPVELINEKLFF.

Here the CDR3 reads CASSYGRPMYNSPLHF. CDR3 in DNA: TGTGCCAGCAGTTACGGGAGACCTATGTATAATTCACCCCTCCACTTT. The chain recombines TRBV6-5 with TRBJ1-6; D remains unclear. Germline V lookup: CDR1 MNHEY, CDR2 SVGAGI. The CDR3 is made up of 16 amino acids. V gave up 2 bases and J gave up 4 bases, with 12 bases separating them.

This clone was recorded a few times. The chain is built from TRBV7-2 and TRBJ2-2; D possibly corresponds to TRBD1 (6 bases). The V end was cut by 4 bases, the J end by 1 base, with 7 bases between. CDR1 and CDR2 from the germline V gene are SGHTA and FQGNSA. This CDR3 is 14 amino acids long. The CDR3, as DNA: TGTGCCAGCAGCTCGGGACAGAACACCGGGGAGCTGTTTTTT. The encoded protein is CASSSGQNTGELFF.

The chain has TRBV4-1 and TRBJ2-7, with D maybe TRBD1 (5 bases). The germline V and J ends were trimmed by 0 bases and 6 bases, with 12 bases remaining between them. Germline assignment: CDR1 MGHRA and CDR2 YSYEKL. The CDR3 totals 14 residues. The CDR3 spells CASSQESRAGEQYF. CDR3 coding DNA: TGCGCCAGCAGCCAAGAATCCAGGGCCGGCGAGCAGTACTTC.

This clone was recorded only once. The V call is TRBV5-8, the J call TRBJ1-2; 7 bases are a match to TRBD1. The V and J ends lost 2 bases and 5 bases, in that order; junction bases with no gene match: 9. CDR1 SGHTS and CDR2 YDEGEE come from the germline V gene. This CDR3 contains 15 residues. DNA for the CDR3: TGTGCCAGCAGCTTCATCGACAGGGTAGGGTATGGCTACACCTTC. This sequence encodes CASSFIDRVGYGYTF.

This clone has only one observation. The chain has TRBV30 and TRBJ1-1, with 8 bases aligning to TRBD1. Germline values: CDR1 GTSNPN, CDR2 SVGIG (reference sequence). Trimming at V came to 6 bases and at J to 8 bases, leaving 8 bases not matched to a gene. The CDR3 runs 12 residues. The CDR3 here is CACVGDRSEAFF. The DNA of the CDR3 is TGTGCCTGTGTAGGGGACAGGTCAGAAGCTTTCTTT.

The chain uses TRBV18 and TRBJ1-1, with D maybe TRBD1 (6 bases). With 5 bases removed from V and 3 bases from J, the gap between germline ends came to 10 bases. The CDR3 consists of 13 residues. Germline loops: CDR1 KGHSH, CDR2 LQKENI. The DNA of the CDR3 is TGTGCCAGCTCAGTTCGACAGGACACTGAAGCTTTCTTT. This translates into CASSVRQDTEAFF.

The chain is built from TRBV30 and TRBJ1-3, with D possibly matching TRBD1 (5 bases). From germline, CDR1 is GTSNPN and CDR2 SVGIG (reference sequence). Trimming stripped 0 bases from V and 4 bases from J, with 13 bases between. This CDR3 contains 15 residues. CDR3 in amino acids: CAWSVGQGRGNTIYF. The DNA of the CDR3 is TGTGCCTGGAGTGTAGGGCAGGGTAGGGGAAACACCATATATTTT.

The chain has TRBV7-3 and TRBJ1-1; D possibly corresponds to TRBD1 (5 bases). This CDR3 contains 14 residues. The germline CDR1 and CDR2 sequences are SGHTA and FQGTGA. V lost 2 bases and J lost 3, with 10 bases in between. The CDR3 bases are TGTGCCAGCAGCTTAGGGGGGGTTGACACTGAAGCTTTCTTT. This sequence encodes CASSLGGVDTEAFF.

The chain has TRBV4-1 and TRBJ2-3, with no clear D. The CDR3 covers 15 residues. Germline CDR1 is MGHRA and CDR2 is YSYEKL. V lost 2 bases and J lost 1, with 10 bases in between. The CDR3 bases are TGCGCCAGCAGCCAAAGCCGCGTGGGCACAGATACGCAGTATTTT. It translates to CASSQSRVGTDTQYF.